This is a list of T cell receptor beta chains from one sample in a study of Graves' ophthalmopathy and Graves' hyperthyroidism. TCRdb re-derived calls from the multiplex PCR reads in MiXCR, one entry per CDR3 protein. The top ten hold 1.5% to 2% of the sample, which has about 410,000 distinct CDR3 sequences, around 20% seen once. Sequenced sample: peripheral blood. The receptors stem from a woman aged 18 to 35 with Graves' ophthalmopathy. The CDR3 runs from the conserved cysteine through the conserved F or W. The order of the fields is V gene, D gene, clone size, J gene, CDR3 protein, CDR3 DNA. A D gene is named only where the DNA matches it firmly. Clone size is given for some rows only: seen once, a few or many times, or a class if the clone is expanded.

TRBV12-3/TRBV12-4	TRBD2	many	TRBJ2-2	CASSRFEPGLAGSGELFF	TGTGCCAGCAGTCGTTTTGAACCGGGACTAGCGGGGTCTGGGGAGCTGTTTTTT
TRBV6-2/TRBV6-3	.	many	TRBJ2-5	CASSDGRTQETQYF	TGTGCCAGCAGTGATGGACGGACCCAAGAGACCCAGTACTTC
TRBV20-1	TRBD1	.	TRBJ1-5	CSARQGGGSNQPQHF	TGCAGTGCTAGGCAGGGGGGAGGTAGCAATCAGCCCCAGCATTTT
TRBV27	.	many	TRBJ2-7	CASRRANLYEQYF	TGTGCCAGCCGCAGGGCAAACCTCTACGAGCAGTACTTC
TRBV28	TRBD2	many	TRBJ2-7	CASSFSGILAGVGEQYF	TGTGCCAGCAGTTTCAGTGGTATTTTAGCGGGAGTCGGCGAGCAGTACTTC
TRBV12-3/TRBV12-4	.	once	TRBJ1-4	CASALQGLNEKLFF	TGTGCCAGCGCTCTCCAGGGCCTTAATGAAAAACTGTTTTTT
TRBV6-1	TRBD1	many	TRBJ1-2	CASSPDRVAGYTF	TGTGCCAGCAGCCCAGACAGGGTGGCTGGCTACACCTTC
TRBV7-9	.	many	TRBJ2-5	CASSRWLAEAETQYF	TGTGCCAGCAGCCGGTGGCTAGCTGAGGCAGAGACCCAGTACTTC
TRBV30	.	many	TRBJ1-2	CAWIRGEASGYGYTF	TGTGCCTGGATAAGGGGGGAGGCCTCTGGTTATGGCTACACCTTC
TRBV4-3	.	many	TRBJ1-3	CASSPKPTGPSGNTIYF	TGCGCCAGCAGCCCAAAGCCGACAGGACCCTCTGGAAACACCATATATTTT
TRBV6-1	.	many	TRBJ2-2	CASSGGGETGELFF	TGTGCCAGCAGTGGGGGGGGCGAGACCGGGGAGCTGTTTTTT
TRBV7-2	TRBD1	many	TRBJ1-1	CASSLAGTGRAFF	TGTGCCAGCAGCTTAGCGGGGACAGGGCGCGCTTTCTTT
TRBV6-2/TRBV6-3	.	many	TRBJ1-1	CASRPRGTGATEAFF	TGTGCCAGCAGACCACGAGGTACCGGGGCCACTGAAGCTTTCTTT
TRBV11-2	.	many	TRBJ2-5	CASSSYQDSQETQYF	TGTGCCAGCAGCTCGTATCAGGACTCCCAAGAGACCCAGTACTTC
TRBV18	.	many	TRBJ2-4	CASSPEPGVAKNIQYF	TGTGCCAGCTCACCAGAACCAGGGGTAGCCAAAAACATTCAGTACTTC
TRBV2	.	.	TRBJ2-4	CASSDYALAKNIQYF	TGTGCCAGCAGTGATTATGCGTTAGCCAAAAACATTCAGTACTTC
TRBV6-1	.	.	TRBJ2-5	CASRGYQETQYF	TGTGCCAGCCGGGGGTACCAAGAGACCCAGTACTTC
TRBV6-5	.	.	TRBJ1-1	CASSYTGGVGTEAFF	TGTGCCAGCAGTTACACGGGGGGGGTGGGCACTGAAGCTTTCTTT
TRBV2	TRBD1	many	TRBJ1-5	CASSERGQSLSNQPQHF	TGTGCCAGCAGTGAACGGGGACAGTCCTTGAGCAATCAGCCCCAGCATTTT
TRBV4-1	TRBD2	many	TRBJ2-5	CASSHVIAGRQETQYF	TGCGCCAGCAGCCATGTTATAGCGGGAAGACAAGAGACCCAGTACTTC
TRBV6-5	.	many	TRBJ1-1	CASRRVIWTEAFF	TGTGCCAGCCGGAGGGTAATATGGACTGAAGCTTTCTTT
TRBV6-1	TRBD2	many	TRBJ2-2	CASRTGGFRSGELFF	TGTGCCAGCCGCACCGGGGGGTTTAGGTCCGGGGAGCTGTTTTTT
TRBV6-1	.	.	TRBJ2-7	CASSTRSRVGTYEQYF	TGTGCCAGCAGCACCAGATCTAGGGTGGGAACCTACGAGCAGTACTTC
TRBV19	.	many	TRBJ2-6	CASTRPGPGANVLTF	TGTGCCAGTACCCGTCCGGGTCCTGGGGCCAACGTCCTGACTTTC
TRBV15	TRBD1	many	TRBJ2-6	CATSTPQGPSSGANVLTF	TGTGCCACCAGCACCCCACAGGGGCCGTCCTCTGGGGCCAACGTCCTGACTTTC
TRBV4-3	.	many	TRBJ1-2	CASSPGFGSYGYTF	TGCGCCAGCAGCCCTGGTTTCGGGTCCTATGGCTACACCTTC
TRBV13	.	many	TRBJ1-6	CASSGSVNSPLHF	TGTGCCAGCAGTGGGTCGGTCAATTCACCCCTCCACTTT
TRBV30	.	many	TRBJ2-7	CAWSVGRGYEQYF	TGTGCCTGGAGTGTGGGCAGAGGGTACGAGCAGTACTTC
TRBV12-3/TRBV12-4	.	.	TRBJ1-1	CASSDGTLAFF	TGTGCCAGCAGTGACGGGACACTAGCTTTCTTT
TRBV25-1	.	.	TRBJ2-1	CASSESGASYNEQFF	TGTGCCAGCAGTGAATCGGGGGCGTCCTACAATGAGCAGTTCTTC
TRBV12-3/TRBV12-4	TRBD2	.	TRBJ2-2	CASSLNPSGVNTGELFF	TGTGCCAGCAGTTTGAACCCTAGCGGGGTTAACACCGGGGAGCTGTTTTTT